This passage covers 17 T cell receptor beta chains from one sample sequenced in a study of control samples from healthy donors and cancer patients. The repertoire was sequenced with immunoSEQ multiplex PCR; TCRdb's copy has only in-frame clones and lacks some. Among about 140,000 clones listed, approximately 94% were seen once. Sequencing was performed on blood. These receptors all stem from a man in his forties or fifties in good health.

CDR3 amino acids: CASLEGAPNTEAFF. The CDR3, as DNA: TGTGCCAGTTTAGAGGGGGCGCCGAACACTGAAGCTTTCTTT. This chain links TRBV19 with TRBJ1-1; the match to TRBD1 covers 7 bases. CDR1 and CDR2 from the germline V gene are LNHDA and SQIVND (reference sequence). With 8 bases clipped from V and 1 base from J, the junction kept 7 bases outside the gene matches. This CDR3 is built from 14 residues. Full variable domain (outside the CDR3, taken from reference TRBV19 and TRBJ1-1): DGGITQSPKYLFRKEGQNVTLSCEQNLNHDAMYWYRQDPGQGLRLIYYSQIVNDFQKGDIAEGYSVSREKKESFPLTVTSAQKNPTAFYLCASLEGAPNTEAFFGQGTRLTVV.

The rearrangement joins TRBV6-6 to TRBJ1-2; D gene uncertain. Germline V gene data show CDR1 as MNHNY and CDR2 as SVGAGI (reference sequence). V was shortened by 7 bases and J by 3 bases, with 15 bases between the two germline ends. The CDR3 runs 14 residues. DNA for the CDR3: TGTGCCAGCACTCAGACTGAAACTTACTATGGCTACACCTTC. Its translation is CASTQTETYYGYTF.

The rearrangement uses TRBV4-1 and TRBJ2-6; no firm D call. The germline V and J ends were trimmed by 8 bases and 0 bases, with 5 bases remaining between them. This CDR3 region has 13 residues. Germline values: CDR1 MGHRA, CDR2 YSYEKL. As DNA, the CDR3 is TGCGCCAGCCGTCGCTCTGGGGCCAACGTCCTGACTTTC. Its protein is CASRRSGANVLTF.

The chain recombines TRBV28 with TRBJ1-5; a possible D gene is TRBD1 (5 bases). The CDR3 length is 16 residues. Germline V gene data show CDR1 as MDHEN and CDR2 as SYDVKM. V was pared by 7 bases and J by 6 bases, with 22 bases between. Here the CDR3 DNA reads TGTGCCAGCATCACCCCGAAACCGGCGGGGCGTCAGCCCCAGCATTTT. The encoded protein is CASITPKPAGRQPQHF. Combining the CDR3 with reference TRBV28 and TRBJ1-5 gives the whole variable domain DVKVTQSSRYLVKRTGEKVFLECVQDMDHENMFWYRQDPGLGLRLIYFSYDVKMKEKGDIPEGYSVSREKKERFSLILESASTNQTSMYLCASITPKPAGRQPQHFGDGTRLSIL.

This clone was counted once. The rearrangement uses TRBV4-1 and TRBJ1-1; 7 positions agree with TRBD1. Trimming removed 4 bases from V and 10 bases from J; junction bases left unmatched: 9. The CDR3 has 13 amino acids. Germline CDR1 is MGHRA and CDR2 is YSYEKL. This CDR3 reads CASSPRGSRGAFF. DNA for the CDR3: TGCGCCAGCAGCCCCAGGGGGTCCCGAGGAGCTTTCTTT.

The J gene is TRBJ1-5, the V gene TRBV7-9; D is undetermined. V was trimmed by 5 bases and J by 0 bases, leaving 11 bases between them. Germline V lookup: CDR1 SEHNR, CDR2 FQNEAQ (reference sequence). The CDR3 is 15 residues long. Here the CDR3 reads CASSPTGVSNQPQHF. The CDR3 DNA sequence: TGTGCCAGCAGCCCTACTGGGGTTAGCAATCAGCCCCAGCATTTT.

V usage is TRBV24-1 and J usage is TRBJ2-1, with a tentative D call TRBD2 (6 bases). This CDR3 region has 15 residues. The V and J ends lost 9 bases and 9 bases respectively, with 23 bases between them. CDR1 and CDR2 (germline): KGHDR, SFDVKD. CDR3 DNA: TGTGCCACCGCCCTAGGACGGGGGTCACTTTTTGAGCAGTTCTTC. This translates into CATALGRGSLFEQFF.

V gene TRBV18 combines with J gene TRBJ2-3, with TRBD2 identical over 8 bases. There are 15 residues in the CDR3. V lost 3 bases to trimming and J lost 5 bases; unmatched junction nucleotides: 7. The germline V gene encodes CDR1 KGHSH and CDR2 LQKENI. The CDR3 sequence: CASSPPGLEIDTQYF. CDR3 coding DNA: TGTGCCAGCTCACCCCCGGGACTAGAGATAGATACGCAGTATTTT.

The CDR3 is CARESGGEGYTF. DNA of the CDR3: TGTGCCAGGGAGAGCGGGGGTGAAGGCTACACCTTC. V gene TRBV2 combines with J gene TRBJ1-2, with a possible D match to TRBD1 (5 bases). Looked up from germline, CDR1 is SNHLY and CDR2 is FYNNEI. This CDR3 has 12 residues. V lost 9 bases and J 8 bases, leaving 16 bases between the germline ends. Full variable domain (missing parts from reference TRBV2 and TRBJ1-2): EPEVTQTPSHQVTQMGQEVILRCVPISNHLYFYWYRQILGQKVEFLVSFYNNEISEKSEIFDDQFSVERPDGSNFTLKIRSTKLEDSAMYFCARESGGEGYTFGSGTRLTVV.

The genes are TRBV4-1 and TRBJ2-2; TRBD1 matches at 12 bases. Germline V gene sequence: CDR1 MGHRA, CDR2 YSYEKL. Losses at the gene ends were 5 bases for V and 2 bases for J; bases not matched to a gene: 3. The CDR3 runs to 16 residues. This chain's CDR3 is CASSFGTGGNTGELFF. The CDR3 DNA reads TGCGCCAGCAGCTTCGGGACAGGGGGCAACACCGGGGAGCTGTTTTTT.

The rearrangement joins TRBV4-2 to TRBJ2-6, with D perhaps TRBD1 or TRBD2 (6 bases each). Germline values: CDR1 LGHNA, CDR2 YNFKEQ. Trimming cost V 1 base and J 1 base, with 17 bases left between them. There are 19 residues in the CDR3. CDR3 in amino acids: CASSQVRSGGASGANVLTF. The CDR3 DNA reads as TGTGCCAGCAGCCAAGTCCGGTCCGGGGGCGCATCTGGGGCCAACGTCCTGACTTTC.

The chain joins TRBV4-1 to TRBJ1-1, with no clear D. This CDR3 has 13 amino acids. V lost 2 bases and J 1 base, leaving 5 bases between the germline ends. From germline, CDR1 is MGHRA and CDR2 YSYEKL. CDR3 nucleotide sequence: TGCGCCAGCAGCCAATCTCAGAACACTGAAGCTTTCTTT. This encodes CASSQSQNTEAFF.

The rearrangement links TRBV7-9 to TRBJ2-1; 12 bases map to TRBD2. CDR3 length: 17 residues. Per germline, CDR1 SEHNR and CDR2 FQNEAQ (reference sequence). The V gene end was trimmed by 0 bases and the J gene end by 5 bases; junction bases not matched to a gene: 5. CDR3 protein: CASSLAGGLAGNNEQFF. CDR3 nucleotide sequence: TGTGCCAGCAGCTTAGCGGGAGGACTAGCGGGGAACAATGAGCAGTTCTTC.

This chain joins TRBV4-1 and TRBJ1-2; tentatively, D is TRBD1 (6 bases). The CDR3 contains 14 residues. Germline values: CDR1 MGHRA, CDR2 YSYEKL. Between the trimmed V and J ends, which lost 5 bases and 2 bases, there was a span of 12 bases. The CDR3 nucleotides are TGCGCCAGCAGCGAGGTAGGGGGGAACTATGGCTACACCTTC. This codes for CASSEVGGNYGYTF.

The chain uses TRBV18 and TRBJ2-3; 7 bases line up with TRBD1. The V segment lost 4 bases and the J segment 5 bases; nucleotides outside the gene matches: 12. CDR1 and CDR2 (germline): KGHSH, LQKENI. The CDR3 sequence is 16 residues long. The DNA for the CDR3 is TGTGCCAGCTCACTGATTTTAACAGGGGCGGAAGATACGCAGTATTTT. Translation gives CASSLILTGAEDTQYF.

V gene TRBV5-8 combines with J gene TRBJ2-1, with 8 bases matching TRBD1. V trimming: 7 bases; J trimming: 2 bases; junction bases outside the gene matches: 5. Germline CDR1 and CDR2: SGHTS and YDEGEE. The CDR3 is 14 residues long. The CDR3 reads CASPEDRAYNEQFF. DNA for the CDR3: TGTGCCAGCCCCGAGGACAGGGCCTACAATGAGCAGTTCTTC. Filled out from reference TRBV5-8 and TRBJ2-1, the complete variable domain reads EAGVTQSPTHLIKTRGQQATLRCSPISGHTSVYWYQQALGLGLQFLLWYDEGEERNRGNFPPRFSGRQFPNYSSELNVNALELEDSALYLCASPEDRAYNEQFFGPGTRLTVL.

The chain joins TRBV27 to TRBJ2-6, with 9 bases aligning to TRBD1. The CDR3 covers 19 residues. The J segment lost 1 base and the V segment lost 0 bases, leaving 7 bases of the junction unmatched. Germline lookup yields CDR1 MNHEY and CDR2 SMNVEV (reference sequence). The CDR3 nucleotides are TGTGCCAGCAGTTTATCGTGGACAGGGGTCCTATCTGGGGCCAACGTCCTGACTTTC. Translating gives CASSLSWTGVLSGANVLTF.